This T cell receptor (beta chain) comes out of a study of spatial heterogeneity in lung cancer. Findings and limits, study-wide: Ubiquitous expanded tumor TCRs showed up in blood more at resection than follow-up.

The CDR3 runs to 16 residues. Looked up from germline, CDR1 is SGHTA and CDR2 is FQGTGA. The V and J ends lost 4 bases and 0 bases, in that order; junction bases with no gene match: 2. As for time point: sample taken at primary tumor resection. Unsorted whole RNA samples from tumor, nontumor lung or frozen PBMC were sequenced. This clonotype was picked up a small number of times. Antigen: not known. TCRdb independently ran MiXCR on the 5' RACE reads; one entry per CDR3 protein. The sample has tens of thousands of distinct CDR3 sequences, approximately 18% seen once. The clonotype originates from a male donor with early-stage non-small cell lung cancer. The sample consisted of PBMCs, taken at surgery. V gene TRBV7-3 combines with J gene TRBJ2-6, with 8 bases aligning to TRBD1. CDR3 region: CASSSTGGSGANVLTF. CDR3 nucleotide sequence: TGTGCCAGCAGCTCCACAGGGGGCTCTGGGGCCAACGTCCTGACTTTC.